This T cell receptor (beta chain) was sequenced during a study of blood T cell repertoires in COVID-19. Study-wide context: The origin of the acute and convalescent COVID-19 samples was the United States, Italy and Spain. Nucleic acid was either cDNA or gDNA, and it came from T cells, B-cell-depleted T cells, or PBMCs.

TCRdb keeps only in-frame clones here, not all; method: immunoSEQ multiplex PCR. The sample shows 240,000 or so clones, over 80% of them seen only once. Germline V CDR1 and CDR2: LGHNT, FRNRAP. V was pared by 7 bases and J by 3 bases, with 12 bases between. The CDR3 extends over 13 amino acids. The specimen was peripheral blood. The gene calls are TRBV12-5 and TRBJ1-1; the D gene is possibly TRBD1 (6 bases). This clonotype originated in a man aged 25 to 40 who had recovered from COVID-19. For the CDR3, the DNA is TGTGCTAGTGCGCCAGGGGTGCACACTGAAGCTTTCTTT. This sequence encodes CASAPGVHTEAFF.